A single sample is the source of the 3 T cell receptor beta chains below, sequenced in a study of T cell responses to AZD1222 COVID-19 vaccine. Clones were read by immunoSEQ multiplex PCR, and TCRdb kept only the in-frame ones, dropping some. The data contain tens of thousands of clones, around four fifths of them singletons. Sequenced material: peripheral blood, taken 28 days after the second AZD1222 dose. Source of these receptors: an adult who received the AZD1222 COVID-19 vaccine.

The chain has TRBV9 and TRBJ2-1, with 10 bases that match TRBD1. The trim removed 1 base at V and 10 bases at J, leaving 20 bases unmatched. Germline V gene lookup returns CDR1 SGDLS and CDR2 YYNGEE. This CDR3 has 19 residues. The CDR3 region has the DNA TGTGCCAGCAGCGTACGTACTCTAACCCCGGGACAGGGGCGGGAAGAGCAGTTCTTC. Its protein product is CASSVRTLTPGQGREEQFF.

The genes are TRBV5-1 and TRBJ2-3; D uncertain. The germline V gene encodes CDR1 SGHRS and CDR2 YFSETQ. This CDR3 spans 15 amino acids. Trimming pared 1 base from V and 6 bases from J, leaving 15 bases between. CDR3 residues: CASSLIQPDVDTQYF. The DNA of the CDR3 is TGCGCCAGCAGCTTGATCCAGCCCGATGTGGATACGCAGTATTTT. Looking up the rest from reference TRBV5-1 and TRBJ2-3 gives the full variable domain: KAGVTQTPRYLIKTRGQQVTLSCSPISGHRSVSWYQQTPGQGLQFLFEYFSETQRNKGNFPGRFSGRQFSNSRSEMNVSTLELGDSALYLCASSLIQPDVDTQYFGPGTRLTVL.

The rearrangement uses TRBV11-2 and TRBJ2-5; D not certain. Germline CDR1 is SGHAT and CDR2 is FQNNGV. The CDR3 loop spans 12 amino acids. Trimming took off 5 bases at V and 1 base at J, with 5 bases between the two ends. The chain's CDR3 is CASSGPQETQYF. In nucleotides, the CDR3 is TGTGCCAGCAGCGGACCCCAAGAGACCCAGTACTTC.